The 5 T cell receptor beta chains given below trace back to one sample, sequenced in a study. TCRdb itself ran the RT-PCR reads through MiXCR, one entry per CDR3 protein. The table shows a few thousand distinct CDR3 sequences, with around a third occurring only once. The sequenced sample was memory CD4+ T cells from salivary gland. These receptors all come from a female donor with primary Sjogren's syndrome.

This clonotype came up many times. One end of the junction is discordant with germline, which a read error may explain. This chain uses TRBV5-1 with TRBJ1-1; a weak D match, TRBD1 (5 bases). The CDR3 is 14 amino acids. The germline V gene encodes CDR1 SGHRS and CDR2 YFSETQ. CDR3 in DNA: TGCGCCAGCAGTTTGGGGGTAGCGAACACTGAAGCTTTCTTT. Translating gives CASSLGVANTEAFF.

This clonotype has a count of ten or more. Here the CDR3 DNA reads TGTGCCAGCAGCTTAGAGGGCCTCCGAGGGCCAGAGACCCAGTACTTC. This sequence encodes CASSLEGLRGPETQYF. The chain employs TRBV7-2 and TRBJ2-5; TRBD2 is a possible D gene (5 bases). Germline lookup yields CDR1 SGHTA and CDR2 FQGNSA. Trimming took off 1 base at V and 4 bases at J, with 16 bases between the two ends. This CDR3 comprises 16 residues.

The chain carries TRBV6-5 and TRBJ1-4; D unclear. The CDR3 has 16 amino acids. Germline loops: CDR1 MNHEY, CDR2 SVGAGI. Between the trimmed V and J ends, which lost 5 bases and 8 bases, there was a span of 21 bases. The CDR3 nucleotides are TGTGCCAGCAGTAACCTCCTAACGGGATTAAGGGAAAAACTGTTTTTT. Translation: CASSNLLTGLREKLFF.

V and J are TRBV7-3 and TRBJ1-6, with 8 bases identical to TRBD1. The CDR3 length is 14 residues. J gave up 11 bases and V 5 bases, and 8 bases lay outside the gene matches. The germline V gene has CDR1 SGHTA and CDR2 FQGTGA. The CDR3 loop reads CASSQGQDGTPLHF. The CDR3 DNA is TGTGCCAGCAGCCAGGGACAGGACGGGACACCCCTCCACTTT.

This clonotype counts as medium-sized. V and J are TRBV7-2 and TRBJ2-5; 9 bases map to TRBD2. This CDR3 spans 14 amino acids. The germline V gene encodes CDR1 SGHTA and CDR2 FQGNSA. The V and J ends lost 6 bases and 4 bases, in that order; junction bases with no gene match: 6. CDR3 coding DNA: TGTGCCAGCAGTAGCGGGGGCGCCGGAGAGACCCAGTACTTC. Translating gives CASSSGGAGETQYF. The full variable domain, completed using reference TRBV7-2 and TRBJ2-5, is GAGVSQSPSNKVTEKGKDVELRCDPISGHTALYWYRQSLGQGLEFLIYFQGNSAPDKSGLPSDRFSAERTGGSVSTLTIQRTQQEDSAVYLCASSSGGAGETQYFGPGTRLLVL.